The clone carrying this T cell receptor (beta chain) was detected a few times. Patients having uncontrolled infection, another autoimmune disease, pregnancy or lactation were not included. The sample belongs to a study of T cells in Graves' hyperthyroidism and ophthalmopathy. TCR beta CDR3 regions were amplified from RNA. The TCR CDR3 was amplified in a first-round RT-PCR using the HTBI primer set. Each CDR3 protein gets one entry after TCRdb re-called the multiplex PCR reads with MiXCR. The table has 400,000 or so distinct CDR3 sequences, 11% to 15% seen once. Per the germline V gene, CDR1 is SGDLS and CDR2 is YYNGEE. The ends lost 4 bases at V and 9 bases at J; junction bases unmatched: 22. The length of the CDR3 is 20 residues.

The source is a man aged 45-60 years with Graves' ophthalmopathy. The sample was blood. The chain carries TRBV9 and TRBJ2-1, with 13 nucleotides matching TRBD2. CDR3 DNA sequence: TGTGCCAGCAGCCCGAGGGTAGGAGGTGGGGGGACTAGCGGGATCGGTGAGCAGTTCTTC. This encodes CASSPRVGGGGTSGIGEQFF.